This T cell receptor beta chain was retrieved from a study of T cells in Graves' hyperthyroidism and ophthalmopathy. Study-level results: By a 13 V-J model, ophthalmopathy was set apart from stable hyperthyroidism.

RNA transcripts were the template for amplifying TCR beta CDR3 regions. During a first-round RT-PCR of the TCR CDR3, the HTBI primer set was used. TCRdb reprocessed the multiplex PCR reads with MiXCR, giving one entry per CDR3 protein. The sample has over 250,000 distinct CDR3 sequences, about 25% seen once. This clonotype showed up many times. What it binds is not known. This CDR3 spans 14 amino acids. The germline V and J ends were trimmed by 4 bases and 0 bases, with 7 bases remaining between them. This sequence originates from a man in his forties or fifties with Graves' hyperthyroidism that later progressed to Graves' ophthalmopathy. This chain links TRBV12-3 or TRBV12-4 with TRBJ2-4; no reliable D call. Sequencing was carried out using blood. CDR3 amino acids: CASSSGRAKNIQYF. Written as DNA, the CDR3 is TGTGCCAGCAGTTCTGGTCGAGCCAAAAACATTCAGTACTTC.